This T cell receptor (beta chain) is from a study of T cell repertoires in cytomegalovirus infection. Looking at the study overall: Public TCR beta signatures were indicative of both CMV infection and a matching HLA type.

This clonotype has a count of ten or more. Its antigen is not identified. TCRdb re-called the reads with MiXCR, one entry per CDR3 protein. The repertoire consists of some 400,000 distinct CDR3 sequences, with about 33% occurring once and the leading ten covering approximately 13%. Study outcomes and limitations: Predominance within the ex vivo response was attributable to HLA-C-restricted CMV-specific TCR beta clonotypes. Accumulated public TCR beta family frequency recognized individuals carrying CMV together with the relevant HLA.

The CDR3 is 13 amino acids. Trimming removed 4 bases from V and 8 bases from J; junction bases left unmatched: 2. The TCR originated in a human donor in good health (CMV status not recorded). Some clones in this sample may be carry-over from other donors' samples. The rearrangement links TRBV12-3 or TRBV12-4 to TRBJ2-1; 10 bases are shared with TRBD1. The sequencing input was PBMCs. This CDR3 reads CASSSGTGDEQFF. CDR3 nucleotides: TGTGCCAGCAGTTCCGGGACAGGGGATGAGCAGTTCTTC.